This T cell receptor (beta chain) comes out of a study of cytomegalovirus exposure and HLA in healthy donors (dated by TCRdb to about 2017). With respect to the entire study: An earlier analysis of fewer than 750 of the donors reported about 280 Gb of sequence data and 117 million unique TCR beta sequences obtained from about 179 million T cells. Because of strong linkage in the cohort, 5 or 6 DR-DQ haplotypes were treated as single units for association and clustering. High-throughput TCR immunosequencing, statistical association of individual TCRs with disease status, and machine learning were combined to predict cytomegalovirus infection status. Besides the first cohort of under 700 subjects, a separate validation cohort made up of 120 different subjects was used. To decide whether each TCR beta V gene segment behaved as functional or pseudogenic, an earlier analysis of 587 of the donors relied on high-throughput TCR beta sequencing. Every repertoire in the discovery cohort had been generated on one and the same sequencing platform. A later analysis re-examined previously published TCR beta repertoires from roughly 650 donors and added high-resolution HLA genotyping to investigate patterns of TCR occurrence. HLA typing included class I and class II loci at four-digit resolution. An early release that covered roughly 600 HLA-typed donors contained approximately 320 gigabases of sequencing data and 65 million to 100 million unique TCR sequences. Donor age, sex, ethnicity and CMV serostatus were collected together with the repertoire data. A later genetic analysis used genome-wide SNP genotypes for 398 of the 666 donors, treating that subset as a discovery cohort. The study aimed to test whether cataloging public T cell receptors could reveal signatures of past pathogen exposure. Of the roughly 400 genotyped donors, 81% were placed in the genetic ancestry cluster associated with self-reported Caucasian donors. The T cell repertoires of 700 or so subjects were profiled by immunosequencing and related to cytomegalovirus serostatus. The number of typed donors differed by locus: 629-630 for A, B, C, DRB1 and DQB1; 500 to 550 for DQA1; about 600 for DPA1; and roughly 470 for DPB1. In the later analysis, no new phenotypic data were used to find candidate immune exposures; instead, reliance was placed on TCR beta sequences and their occurrence across donors. Across around 400 genotyped donors of the cohort, an average of about 250,000 unique TCR beta nucleotide sequences per donor were sequenced, and 15% to 20% of those sequences were non-productive. Broad study findings and their caveats: When HLA alleles, especially DR and DQ, strongly co-occurred, TCR associations were difficult to assign to individual alleles. A further reported finding was that TCR beta sequences accurately predicted the HLA-A and HLA-B alleles for most subjects in the first cohort. In an earlier analysis of fewer than 750 of the donors, most TCR beta V segments were observed in productive rearrangements about 87% or about 30% of the time, broadly matching IMGT annotations. A later genetic analysis associated a missense DCLRE1C variant with V-gene and J-gene trimming of TCR beta chains, and an independent cohort replicated the association. This cohort had only TCR beta chains sequenced, and the lack of alpha or paired-chain data limited which features could be detected. A cluster of highly shared sequence variants was judged likely to be a technical artifact of the sequencing pipeline. A later analysis found that most CMV-associated TCR beta chains appeared HLA-restricted, with HLA associations seemingly driven largely by CMV exposure. Because HLA typing was unavailable for some donors at each locus, only the typed subset was used in association tests. The study listed over 150 TCR beta chains as associated with cytomegalovirus. Correlated functional status among segregating V segments might be attributable to linkage disequilibrium, but an unknown experimental factor could not be ruled out. In vitro tests confirmed that a few of the cytomegalovirus-associated TCR beta chains recognize cytomegalovirus antigens. Cytomegalovirus status was reported to be diagnosed by the classifier with high specificity and sensitivity in both the original and validation cohorts. In a later analysis, the rate of TCR association differed among HLA loci, with DRB1 alleles having the most associated TCRs and HLA-C alleles having the fewest. According to a later genetic analysis, donors in an Asian-associated ancestry cluster had fewer N-insertions in productive TCRs than the approximately 610-donor mean. Because counts were too low, seventeen rarely observed V segments, including chromosome 9 orphons, were excluded from the earlier analysis of 587 of the donors. A later analysis reported that several top co-occurrence clusters appeared linked to parvovirus B19, influenza, CMV and Epstein-Barr virus. For the cohort, immune exposure information was limited to CMV serostatus. The presence/absence analyses assumed that sequencing depth was roughly uniform across donors, and that assumption may not be true. In a later analysis, HLA-associated TCR beta chains showed more clonal expansion and lower generation probabilities than non-associated chains that were equally common. Across donors, most TCR sequences were observed very rarely, whereas some public TCRs were present in many individuals. A later analysis associated about 16,000 TCR beta sequences with specific HLA alleles at a false discovery rate of 0.05. Because the 87-base-pair reads could not distinguish some IMGT-functional V segments, including TRBV6-2 and TRBV6-3, those segments were excluded. The authors suggested that the approach could potentially be extended to other disease states and immunological phenotypes.

Libraries came from the immunoSEQ multiplex PCR assay. For the multiplex PCR, a mixture combining 60 forward primers for TCR Vbeta segments and 13 reverse primers for TCR Jbeta segments was used. The CDR3 region of rearranged TCR beta genes was amplified from genomic DNA by a multiplex PCR assay. The amplified TCR beta libraries were sequenced on the Illumina HiSeq System as 87-base-pair reads. The study's processing was this. A later analysis counted about 80 million unique TCR beta chains across the approximately 700 repertoires, and some 11 million of these chains were shared by at least two donors. Raw reads were error-corrected and collapsed into unique sequences by a nearest-neighbor algorithm in which closely related sequences were merged to remove PCR and sequencing errors. CDR3 sequences were aligned to IMGT reference sequences to assign V, D and J gene segments. For a sequence to be retained, at least a six-nucleotide match to both a V gene segment and a J gene segment was required. A rearrangement counted as productive if the CDR3 had no stop codons and remained in frame with V and J, and every other rearrangement counted as non-productive. CDR3 was defined by IMGT convention, running from the second conserved V-encoded cysteine to the conserved J-encoded phenylalanine. The earlier analysis of 450 to 750 of the donors excluded any sequence lacking an unambiguous match to a single V gene segment. In an earlier analysis of 587 of the donors, a V segment was called functional when productive rearrangements were above 56.7%, and segregating when the standard deviation between donors exceeded 5%. A statistical classification framework was built to diagnose cytomegalovirus status from the catalog of TCR beta chain sequences. V and J gene assignment, in a later analysis, came from comparing TCR nucleotide sequences with IMGT/GENE-DB human TR gene sequences. The TCRdist pipeline was used in a later analysis to assign CDR3 sequences and most-parsimonious VDJ recombination scenarios. In a later analysis, each TCR beta chain was defined by its CDR3 amino acid sequence together with its V-gene family, and reads lacking a unique V-gene family were excluded. In a later analysis, several hundred highly shared, low-generation-probability nucleotide sequences were removed to address suspected cross-contamination and a sequencing artifact. In a later analysis, a clonal expansion index for each public chain was calculated from normalized within-repertoire ranks of inferred template counts. In a later analysis, generation probabilities were computed using a VDJ recombination model fitted to out-of-frame rearrangements, and the results were checked against IGoR. A later analysis scored TCR-TCR, TCR-HLA and TCR-CMV co-occurrence with hypergeometric tests, applying a repertoire-size bias correction to TCR pairs. To estimate false discovery rates, a later analysis permuted the HLA or CMV assignments 20 times. In a later analysis, co-occurring TCRs were grouped using DBSCAN, and TCRdist sequence similarity was added for clustering within HLA-allele-positive subsets. Repertoires with fewer than 30,000 or more than 120,000 public chains were left out of co-occurrence clustering, as were five repertoires with anomalous nucleotide sharing. TCRdb took over this immuneACCESS table, retaining in-frame rearrangements with V and J assigned. Such tables are incomplete; in checked studies, under half of the missing clones stem from an unresolved V gene, and the remainder is unexplained. V, J and clone size are taken as reported in that table, and D and trimming were inferred from the DNA itself. This sample holds fewer than 250,000 clones; roughly 84% were observed only once. The ten largest clones capture 0.71% of the sample.

The CDR3, from cysteine to phenylalanine, totals 14 residues. CDR3 DNA is the only sequence kept; it has 42 bases, read in frame from the first base. CDR1 and CDR2 were assigned from the germline V gene as SQVTM and ANQGSEA. The junction carries 19 bases between V and J, which are trimmed by 6 bases and 5 bases respectively. This clone has only one observation. Its antigen remains undetermined. Base-call qualities are not available, and no considerably larger clone is one nucleotide away. The cohort was made up of about 610 healthy bone marrow donors. Cohort members were all nominally healthy when sampled, although unrecorded immune exposures were likely present. The donor tested CMV seronegative, placing the donor among the roughly 340 seronegative members of the cohort. Each donor provided a peripheral blood sample, and peripheral blood mononuclear cells were used for TCR beta sequencing. The Qiagen DNeasy Blood Extraction Kit was used to extract genomic DNA from the blood cell samples.

Recombination linked TRBV29-1 to TRBJ1-2; matching of 6 bases hints at TRBD1 as the D gene. The origin of this receptor is a boy younger than 10 in good health and CMV-seronegative. Sequencing was performed on PBMCs. The DNA reads TGCAGCGTAGGTTCAACCGGGACAAGGTATGGCTACACCTTC. Translated, this is CSVGSTGTRYGYTF.